Below are 21 T cell receptor beta chains sequenced from a single sample in a study of graft-versus-host responses after intestinal transplantation. Antigens for these TCRs are unknown. Repertoires were generated with immunoSEQ multiplex PCR, while TCRdb's copy carries only in-frame clones and drops some. Seen here are tens of thousands of clones, roughly 90% observed once, and the top ten hold nearly 2.5%. Sequencing was performed on unstimulated CD8+ T cells sorted from spleen or lymph node cells, taken before intestinal transplant. Receptor source: a human donor who received an intestinal transplant.

The V and J genes are TRBV5-4 and TRBJ2-7; 7 bases match TRBD1. V was pared by 2 bases and J by 3 bases, with 5 bases of the junction left unmatched. Germline-derived CDR1 and CDR2 are SGHNT and YYREEE (reference sequence). This CDR3 comprises 14 residues. Written as DNA, the CDR3 is TGTGCCAGCAGCTTCGACAGGGAACTCTACGAGCAGTACTTC. Residues: CASSFDRELYEQYF.

This clone came up a few times. V is TRBV27 and J is TRBJ2-7, with 7 bases lining up with TRBD1. Trimming cost V 6 bases and J 7 bases; bases outside gene matches: 3. In germline, CDR1 is MNHEY, CDR2 SMNVEV (reference sequence). The CDR3 has 11 amino acids. The CDR3 nucleotides are TGTGCCAGCAGCAGGGGGAGAGAGCAGTACTTC. Protein sequence: CASSRGREQYF.

V is TRBV15 and J is TRBJ1-6, with 8 bases identical to TRBD1. This CDR3 has 14 residues. V lost 8 bases, J lost 10 bases, and 10 bases stayed unmatched. CDR1 is LNHNV, CDR2 YYDKDF, per germline (reference sequence). CDR3: CATYRGTGPSPLHF. The CDR3, as DNA: TGTGCCACCTACCGCGGGACAGGCCCCTCACCCCTCCACTTT.

In this sample, this clone turned up a few times. The genes are TRBV7-9 and TRBJ2-2, with TRBD1 identical over 10 bases. The trim removed 5 bases at V and 3 bases at J, leaving 3 bases unmatched. The CDR3 extends over 15 amino acids. The V gene's germline CDR1 is SEHNR and CDR2 FQNEAQ (reference sequence). DNA of the CDR3: TGTGCCAGCAGCCCTGGACAGGGGGACACCGGGGAGCTGTTTTTT. Encoded protein: CASSPGQGDTGELFF.

The chain carries TRBV10-2 and TRBJ2-1; D might be TRBD1 (6 bases). Germline CDR1 WSHSY, CDR2 SAAADI. V was shortened by 9 bases and J by 2 bases, with 14 bases between the two germline ends. The CDR3 is 14 residues long. CDR3 protein: CASEDRATYNEQFF. The CDR3 DNA follows: TGCGCCAGTGAGGACAGAGCTACCTACAATGAGCAGTTCTTC.

The rearrangement joins TRBV7-9 to TRBJ2-1; tentative D call: TRBD2 (6 bases). CDR1 is SEHNR, CDR2 FQNEAQ, per germline (reference sequence). The CDR3 covers 14 residues. The V and J ends lost 4 bases and 5 bases respectively, with 12 bases between them. In DNA form, the CDR3 reads TGTGCCAGCAGCTCCAGACTAGACCACAATGAGCAGTTCTTC. Amino acids: CASSSRLDHNEQFF.

The J gene is TRBJ2-7, the V gene TRBV5-1, with a weak D call TRBD1 (7 bases). The V end lost 2 bases, the J end lost 6 bases, and 15 bases lay between the germline ends. The germline V gene encodes CDR1 SGHRS and CDR2 YFSETQ. This CDR3 has 14 residues. The DNA for the CDR3 is TGCGCCAGCAGCTTCAGGGGGGATATGGGCGAGCAGTACTTC. Protein product: CASSFRGDMGEQYF.

The genes are TRBV15 and TRBJ2-2; tentatively, D is TRBD2 (5 bases). This CDR3 comprises 14 residues. Per the germline V gene, CDR1 is LNHNV and CDR2 is YYDKDF (reference sequence). The germline V and J ends were trimmed by 0 bases and 4 bases, with 6 bases remaining between them. CDR3 sequence reads: CATSRDEGTGELFF. In DNA form, the CDR3 reads TGTGCCACCAGCAGAGATGAGGGCACCGGGGAGCTGTTTTTT.

The chain is built from TRBV6-5 and TRBJ1-5; 7 nucleotides agree with TRBD1. The CDR3 runs 13 residues. V dropped 5 bases and J dropped 6; count of bases not matched to a gene: 4. The V gene's germline CDR1 is MNHEY and CDR2 SVGAGI. As DNA, the CDR3 is TGTGCCAGCAGTGATAAGGGGGCTCAGCCCCAGCATTTT. It is translated as CASSDKGAQPQHF.

The J gene is TRBJ1-6, the V gene TRBV2, with a weak D call TRBD1 (6 bases). Germline-derived CDR1 and CDR2 are SNHLY and FYNNEI. V shed 5 bases and J shed 0 bases, with 14 bases lying between them. The CDR3 is 17 residues long. CDR3 protein: CASSWDTRSSYNSPLHF. CDR3 in DNA: TGTGCCAGCAGTTGGGACACTAGGAGCTCCTATAATTCACCCCTCCACTTT. Full variable domain (missing parts from reference TRBV2 and TRBJ1-6): EPEVTQTPSHQVTQMGQEVILRCVPISNHLYFYWYRQILGQKVEFLVSFYNNEISEKSEIFDDQFSVERPDGSNFTLKIRSTKLEDSAMYFCASSWDTRSSYNSPLHFGNGTRLTVT.

This chain uses TRBV5-4 with TRBJ2-3; no definite D call. Germline V gives CDR1 SGHNT, CDR2 YYREEE (reference sequence). The V end lost 10 bases, the J end lost 5 bases, and 14 bases lay between the germline ends. This CDR3 contains 12 residues. CDR3: CAFGFLGDTQYF. The CDR3 DNA follows: TGTGCCTTCGGGTTCTTGGGAGATACGCAGTATTTT.

This sequence joins TRBV6-6 and TRBJ2-3; 7 nucleotides line up with TRBD1. Germline V gene data show CDR1 as MNHNY and CDR2 as SVGAGI (reference sequence). V dropped 6 bases and J dropped 1; count of bases not matched to a gene: 7. This CDR3 has 15 residues. CDR3 DNA: TGTGCCAGCAGGACGAAGGGACAGCGCACAGATACGCAGTATTTT. It is translated as CASRTKGQRTDTQYF.

CDR3 nucleotide sequence: TGTGCCAGCAGTTCCAGCGGGGGGCCCCCCTACAATGAGCAGTTCTTC. Residues: CASSSSGGPPYNEQFF. The chain is built from TRBV6-5 and TRBJ2-1; 9 bases fit TRBD2. The CDR3 consists of 16 residues. Germline lookup yields CDR1 MNHEY and CDR2 SVGAGI. The junction had 6 bases not matched to a gene; V was cut back by 4 bases and J by 2 bases.

CDR3 nucleotides: TGCGCCAGCAGCCAATATGACAGGGGTGGTCAGCCCCAGCATTTT. This gives the protein CASSQYDRGGQPQHF. The V gene is TRBV4-1, the J gene TRBJ1-5, with 8 bases aligning to TRBD1. CDR3 length: 15 residues. V shed 2 bases and J 6 bases; nucleotides not matched to a gene: 6. CDR1 is MGHRA, CDR2 YSYEKL, per germline.

The chain is built from TRBV4-1 and TRBJ2-3; 10 nucleotides align to TRBD2. Germline lookup yields CDR1 MGHRA and CDR2 YSYEKL. V trimming: 4 bases; J trimming: 6 bases; junction bases outside the gene matches: 7. This CDR3 is 15 amino acids long. The CDR3 bases are TGCGCCAGCAGCCGAATAGCGGGGGGAGGGGATACGCAGTATTTT. It specifies CASSRIAGGGDTQYF.

The chain has TRBV27 and TRBJ2-1, with 9 nucleotides matching TRBD1. The CDR3 runs to 14 residues. From germline, CDR1 is MNHEY and CDR2 SMNVEV (reference sequence). The J segment lost 7 bases and the V segment lost 3 bases, leaving 4 bases of the junction unmatched. In DNA, the CDR3 is TGTGCCAGCAGTTTCGGACAGGGGCGGAATGAGCAGTTCTTC. Its protein product is CASSFGQGRNEQFF.

The rearrangement joins TRBV27 to TRBJ1-2; the D gene is possibly TRBD1 (6 bases). The CDR3 covers 15 residues. Per germline, CDR1 MNHEY and CDR2 SMNVEV (reference sequence). The V gene lost 10 bases and the J gene lost 7 bases, with 25 bases spanning the gap. This chain's CDR3 is CATKRRGHPRTGYTF. The CDR3 nucleotides are TGTGCCACCAAGCGAAGGGGACATCCGCGGACTGGCTACACCTTC.

The rearrangement joins TRBV5-1 to TRBJ1-1, with D possibly being TRBD1 (5 bases). Trimming removed 1 base from V and 1 base from J, with 8 bases in between. This CDR3 spans 14 amino acids. Germline values: CDR1 SGHRS, CDR2 YFSETQ. CDR3 region: CASSLLGGNTEAFF. The CDR3 region has the DNA TGCGCCAGCAGCTTGCTGGGGGGGAACACTGAAGCTTTCTTT.

This chain joins TRBV5-6 and TRBJ2-7, with D perhaps matching TRBD2 (6 bases). Germline V gene sequence: CDR1 SGHDT, CDR2 YYEEEE. The V end was cut by 3 bases, the J end by 5 bases, with 12 bases between. The CDR3 sequence is 13 residues long. The CDR3 loop reads CASSSWAGNEQYF. In DNA, the CDR3 is TGTGCCAGCAGCTCCTGGGCGGGGAACGAGCAGTACTTC.

The CDR3 region is CASSLREGPEAFF. The CDR3 DNA reads TGTGCCAGCAGTTTAAGGGAGGGGCCTGAAGCTTTCTTT. The gene calls are TRBV28 and TRBJ1-1; TRBD1 is a possible D gene (5 bases). Germline values: CDR1 MDHEN, CDR2 SYDVKM. The V and J ends lost 2 bases and 6 bases respectively, with 10 bases between them. This CDR3 region has 13 residues.

This clone was recorded once. This chain uses TRBV6-1 with TRBJ2-7; 7 nucleotides match TRBD1. The CDR3 has 16 amino acids. Germline CDR1 reads MNHNS; CDR2 reads SASEGT. Unmatched junction bases numbered 9, after V lost 3 bases and J lost 1 base. CDR3 in DNA: TGTGCCAGCAGTGAGTCCCTGACAGGGCTATCCTACGAGCAGTACTTC. Translating gives CASSESLTGLSYEQYF.